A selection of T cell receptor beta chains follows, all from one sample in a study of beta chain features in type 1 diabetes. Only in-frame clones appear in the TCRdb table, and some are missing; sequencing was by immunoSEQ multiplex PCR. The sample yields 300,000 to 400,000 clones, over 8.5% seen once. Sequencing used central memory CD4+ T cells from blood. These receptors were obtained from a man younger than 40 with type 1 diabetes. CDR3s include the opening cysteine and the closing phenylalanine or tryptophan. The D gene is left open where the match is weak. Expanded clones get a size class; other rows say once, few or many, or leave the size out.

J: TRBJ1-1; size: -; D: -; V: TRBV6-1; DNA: TGTGCCAGCAGCATGCGGTGGGACACTGAAGCTTTCTTT; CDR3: CASSMRWDTEAFF
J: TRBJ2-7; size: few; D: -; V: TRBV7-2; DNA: TGTGCCAGCCGCGGCTACGAGCAGTACTTC; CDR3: CASRGYEQYF
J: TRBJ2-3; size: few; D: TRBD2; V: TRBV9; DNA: TGTGCCAGCAGCGTAGGCCCCCCCGGGACTAATGCAGATACGCAGTATTTT; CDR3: CASSVGPPGTNADTQYF
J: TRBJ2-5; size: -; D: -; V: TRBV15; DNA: TGTGCCACCAGCAGAGATGCGGCAGGACAAGAGACCCAGTACTTC; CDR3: CATSRDAAGQETQYF
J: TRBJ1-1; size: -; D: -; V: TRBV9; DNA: TGTGCCAGCAGCCCTGAGGGGGGGGCGTTTAGCACTGAAGCTTTCTTT; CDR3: CASSPEGGAFSTEAFF
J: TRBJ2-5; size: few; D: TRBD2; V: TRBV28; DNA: TGTGCCAGCAGGGCGGGAGCGGGGACGCAAGAGACCCAGTACTTC; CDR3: CASRAGAGTQETQYF
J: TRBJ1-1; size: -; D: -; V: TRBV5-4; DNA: TGTGCCAGCAGCCAAGATTTCTCAGGGAACACTGAAGCTTTCTTT; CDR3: CASSQDFSGNTEAFF
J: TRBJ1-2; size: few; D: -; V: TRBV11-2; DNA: TGTGCCAGCACCGGTACTCGAGGAACAGGCCCTGGAAGTGGCTACACCTTC; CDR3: CASTGTRGTGPGSGYTF
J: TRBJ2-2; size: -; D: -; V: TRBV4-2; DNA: TGTGCCAGCAGCCCCCTGGGCAGGGGGGGCACCGGGGAGCTGTTTTTT; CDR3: CASSPLGRGGTGELFF
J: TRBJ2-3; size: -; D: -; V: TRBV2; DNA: TGTGCCAGCAGTGAACCCCTTAGGGACACTACGCAGTATTTT; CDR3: CASSEPLRDTTQYF
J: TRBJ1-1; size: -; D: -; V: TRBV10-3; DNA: TGTGCCATCAGGGAGGGACAGAACACTGAAGCTTTCTTT; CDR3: CAIREGQNTEAFF
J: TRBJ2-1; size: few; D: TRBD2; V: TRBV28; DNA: TGTGCCAGCAGTTTCTATTCCGGGACTAGCGGACGTGAGCAGTTCTTC; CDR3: CASSFYSGTSGREQFF
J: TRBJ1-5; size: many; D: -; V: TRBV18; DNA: TGTGCCAGCTCCCCCCAAGGGGATCAGCCCCAGCATTTT; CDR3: CASSPQGDQPQHF
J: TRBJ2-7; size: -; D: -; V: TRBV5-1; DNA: TGCGCCAGCAGAAAGGAAACAGGGTACTCCTACGAGCAGTACTTC; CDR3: CASRKETGYSYEQYF
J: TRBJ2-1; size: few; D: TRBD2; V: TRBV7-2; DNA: TGTGCCAGCAGCTTATATTTGCGGGAGATATCCTACAATGAGCAGTTCTTC; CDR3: CASSLYLREISYNEQFF
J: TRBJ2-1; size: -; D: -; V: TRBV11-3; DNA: TGTGCCAGCAGCTTAGTACCGGTTTCCTACAATGAGCAGTTCTTC; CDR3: CASSLVPVSYNEQFF
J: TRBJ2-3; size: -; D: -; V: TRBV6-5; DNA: TGTGCCAGCACTGAGGGGGCAGATACGCAGTATTTT; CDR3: CASTEGADTQYF
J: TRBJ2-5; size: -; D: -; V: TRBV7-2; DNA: TGTGCCAGCAGCCCACCACAAGAGACCCAGTACTTC; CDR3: CASSPPQETQYF
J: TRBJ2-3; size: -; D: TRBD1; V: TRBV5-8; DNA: TGTGCCAGCAGCTATGGACAGGGGAGGGCAGATACGCAGTATTTT; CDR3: CASSYGQGRADTQYF
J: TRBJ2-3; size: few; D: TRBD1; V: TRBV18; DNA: TGTGCCAGCTCCCCAGACAGGGAACGTGCAGATACGCAGTATTTT; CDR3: CASSPDRERADTQYF
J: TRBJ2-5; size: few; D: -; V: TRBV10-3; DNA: TGTGCCATCAGTGAGTCGGGAGGGGGCCAAGAGACCCAGTACTTC; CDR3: CAISESGGGQETQYF
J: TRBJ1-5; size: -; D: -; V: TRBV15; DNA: TGTGCCACCAGCAGAGATATAACGACTTTTAGCAATCAGCCCCAGCATTTT; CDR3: CATSRDITTFSNQPQHF
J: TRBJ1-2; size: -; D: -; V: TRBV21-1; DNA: TGTGCCAGCACCCCCCCAAGGGGGGTTATTTCAGCTAACTATGGCTACACCTTC; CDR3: CASTPPRGVISANYGYTF
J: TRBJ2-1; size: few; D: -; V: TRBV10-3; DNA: TGTGCCATCAGGGGGGCTAGCGGCCGCGACAATGAGCAGTTCTTC; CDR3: CAIRGASGRDNEQFF
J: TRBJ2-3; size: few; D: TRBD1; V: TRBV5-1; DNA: TGCGCCAGCAGCTTCCTAGACAGGGACACAGATACGCAGTATTTT; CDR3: CASSFLDRDTDTQYF
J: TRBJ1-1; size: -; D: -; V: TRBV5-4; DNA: TGTGCCAGCAGCCTATTAAGGAACACTGAAGCTTTCTTT; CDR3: CASSLLRNTEAFF
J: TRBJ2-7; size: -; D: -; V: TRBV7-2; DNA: TGTGCCAGCAGCCTGGATCGGACTTCTAAGTACTTC; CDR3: CASSLDRTSKYF
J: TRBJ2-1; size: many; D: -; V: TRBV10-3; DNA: TGTGCCATCAGTCCCGGGGGCAATGAGCAGTTCTTC; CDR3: CAISPGGNEQFF
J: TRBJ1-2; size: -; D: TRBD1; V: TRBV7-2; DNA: TGTGCCAGCAGCTCGGCGGGACAGGGGAACTATGGCTACACCTTC; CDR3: CASSSAGQGNYGYTF
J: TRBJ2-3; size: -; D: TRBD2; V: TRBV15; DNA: TGTGCCACCAGCAGAGGATCTAGCGGTCCAGATACGCAGTATTTT; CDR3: CATSRGSSGPDTQYF
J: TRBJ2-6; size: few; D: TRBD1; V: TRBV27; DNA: TGTGCCAGCACGCGCCTAGGACAGGGGCCTGGGGCCAACGTCCTGACTTTC; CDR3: CASTRLGQGPGANVLTF
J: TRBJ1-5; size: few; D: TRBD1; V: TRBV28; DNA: TGTGCCAGCAGCCAGGGGGTGCACATAGGTCAGCCCCAGCATTTT; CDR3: CASSQGVHIGQPQHF
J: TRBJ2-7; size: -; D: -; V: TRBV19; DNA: TGTGCCAGTAGTATAGTGCAGGGCCAGCAGTACTTC; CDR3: CASSIVQGQQYF
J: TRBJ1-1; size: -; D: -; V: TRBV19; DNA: TGTGCCAGTAGTATCGACTCTGGTTGGGCTTTCTTT; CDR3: CASSIDSGWAFF
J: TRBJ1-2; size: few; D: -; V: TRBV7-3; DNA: TGTGCCAGCAGCTTAAGCAGCGGGCCCCAGGGCTACACCTTC; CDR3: CASSLSSGPQGYTF
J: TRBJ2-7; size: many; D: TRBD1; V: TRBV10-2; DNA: TGCGCCAGCAGCGACCCGACAGGGGGCTCCTACGAGCAGTACTTC; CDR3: CASSDPTGGSYEQYF
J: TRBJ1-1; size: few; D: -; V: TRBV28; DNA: TGTGCCAGCAGTTTACGGAGGACTGAAGCTTTCTTT; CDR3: CASSLRRTEAFF
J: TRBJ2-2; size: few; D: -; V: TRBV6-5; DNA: TGTGCCAGCGGTATTATGGGACACCTCGTCGGGGAGCTGTTTTTT; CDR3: CASGIMGHLVGELFF
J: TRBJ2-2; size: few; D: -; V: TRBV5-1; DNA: TGCGCCAGCAGCTTGGGCACAGGGTCCGGGGAGCTGTTTTTT; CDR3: CASSLGTGSGELFF
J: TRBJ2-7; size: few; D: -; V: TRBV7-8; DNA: TGTGCCAGCAGCTTATTTACAGGGCGAGGCGAGCAGTACTTC; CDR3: CASSLFTGRGEQYF
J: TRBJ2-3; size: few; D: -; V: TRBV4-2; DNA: TGTGCCAGCAGCCCGGGGACTAGCACAGATACGCAGTATTTT; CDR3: CASSPGTSTDTQYF
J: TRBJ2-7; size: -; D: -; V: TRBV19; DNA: TGTGCCAGTAGTATGAGGGTAATGGGTGAGCAGTACTTC; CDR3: CASSMRVMGEQYF
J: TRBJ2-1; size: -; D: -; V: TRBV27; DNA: TGTGCCAGCAGCGTAGTCGACTTCTCGAGCTCCTACAATGAGCAGTTCTTC; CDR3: CASSVVDFSSSYNEQFF
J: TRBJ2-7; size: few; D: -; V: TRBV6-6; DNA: TGTGCCAGCAGTTACCCCGGGGTGGAGGCCGCCTACGAGCAGTACTTC; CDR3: CASSYPGVEAAYEQYF
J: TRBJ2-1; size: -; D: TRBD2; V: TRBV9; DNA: TGTGCCAGCAGCGTAACAACTAGCGGGAGAAATGAGCAGTTCTTC; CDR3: CASSVTTSGRNEQFF
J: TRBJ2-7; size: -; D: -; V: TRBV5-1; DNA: TGCGCCAGCAGCTCAAAGTTCTCCGTCGACGAGCAGTACTTC; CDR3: CASSSKFSVDEQYF
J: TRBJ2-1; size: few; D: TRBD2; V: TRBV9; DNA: TGTGCCAGCAGCGTAGGACTAGCGGGAGGTATAAACAATGAGCAGTTCTTC; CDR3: CASSVGLAGGINNEQFF
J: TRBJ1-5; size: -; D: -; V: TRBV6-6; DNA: TGTGCCAGCAGCAGAACAGGGTATAGCAATCAGCCCCAGCATTTT; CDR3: CASSRTGYSNQPQHF
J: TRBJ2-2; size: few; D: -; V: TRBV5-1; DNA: TGCGCCAGCAGACAGGGCTTGGGAAACACCGGGGAGCTGTTTTTT; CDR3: CASRQGLGNTGELFF
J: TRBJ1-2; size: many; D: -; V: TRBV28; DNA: TGTGCCAGCAGTTCAAGTCTGGGGCGAAACTATGGCTACACCTTC; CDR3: CASSSSLGRNYGYTF
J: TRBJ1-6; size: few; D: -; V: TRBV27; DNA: TGTGCCAGCAGCGATGGAAAACATGAGAGTTCACCCCTCCACTTT; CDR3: CASSDGKHESSPLHF
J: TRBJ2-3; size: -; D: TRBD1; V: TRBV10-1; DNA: TGCGCCAGCAGTGCGGACAGGGGCACAGATACGCAGTATTTT; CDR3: CASSADRGTDTQYF
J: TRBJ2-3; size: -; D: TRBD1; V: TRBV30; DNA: TGTGCCTGGAGTGTTGGACAGGCCGTGGCAGATACGCAGTATTTT; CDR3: CAWSVGQAVADTQYF